The present TCR beta chain was sequenced within a study of neurological immune-mediated disorders (dated by TCRdb to the late 2010s). The study in broad terms: Using UMI-based sequencing, the study compared peripheral blood TCR-beta repertoires from patients with HTLV-I-associated myelopathy (HAM/TSP), patients with multiple sclerosis, and healthy controls. The cohort included 60 to 75 subjects: about 14 with HAM/TSP, some 35 with multiple sclerosis, and some 20 healthy controls. Alongside PBMC samples, the set of 106 TCR-beta libraries contained longitudinal samples, technical triplicates, and paired CD4+ and CD8+ T-cell subsets that had been sorted. Overall study results and their limits: Across subjects, expanded clones never shared an identical CDR3 amino acid sequence, which suggests that the TCR-beta repertoires in every group were private. TCR clonal expansion was greatest in HAM/TSP patients and smallest in MS patients, who ranked below even healthy controls.

This clonotype was observed at least ten times. Its cognate antigen has yet to be identified. No much larger clone exists at a distance of one base, and base qualities are not known. CDR1 and CDR2, per the germline V gene, are SGHRS and YFSETQ. Reading from cysteine to phenylalanine, the CDR3 counts 15 amino acids. Only CDR3 DNA remains: 45 bases, in frame from the first base. After removal of 4 bases from V and 3 bases from J, the junction retains 8 bases not matched to a gene. Libraries from unsorted PBMCs were made from 2 million PBMCs kept in RNAlater at -80 degrees C until RNA extraction. Peripheral blood was subjected to Ficoll-Hypaque density gradient centrifugation to isolate PBMCs, which were then cryopreserved in liquid nitrogen. cDNA was synthesized by template-switch 5'RACE using a primer with a 10-nucleotide random unique molecular identifier that tagged each TCR transcript. Over 190 million TCR-beta sequences, covering 15-18 subjects, were produced in each sequencing run. The RNeasy kit was used for extraction of total RNA. The KAPA Real-time Library Amplification kit was used to amplify TCR-beta VDJ regions with primers targeting the TCR constant region and the 5'RACE anchor. A first PCR added sample indexes and Illumina adaptors, after which a second PCR increased the library yield. After purification with Ampure beads, the TCR product of roughly 650 bp was size-selected on a 2% E-gel SizeSelection system. Library quality was checked on a Bioanalyzer, concentration was measured with Qubit, and libraries were quantified with the Kapa Library Quantification kit before pooling. Paired-end 2 x 150 bp sequencing of the libraries was performed on an Illumina HiSeq 2500. To increase sequence diversity, roughly 24-30% phiX was spiked into each library pool. The study's processing was this. The quality-filtered reads were processed with the UMI-based MiGEC pipeline, whose error correction step removed more than 90% of the raw TCR sequences. IMGT germline references were used for alignment of VDJ genes, and clonotypes were defined by a unique CDR3 amino acid sequence together with V-J genes. Clonal expansion, Shannon diversity and CDR3 relatedness (CalcPairwiseDistances, ClusterSamples) were evaluated with VDJtools, and phylogenetic trees were built with CLCbio workbench. Using coefficient-of-variation modelling across technical triplicates, the study counted a clone as expanded if it had at least 8 unique UMIs. TCRdb itself trimmed the public reads at Q25 with fastp, ran MiXCR and retained productive beta chains. Entries that share a CDR3 protein sequence are merged under the most common genes and DNA. The V and J calls were determined by TCRdb, not by the authors. This sample gives about 50,000 distinct CDR3 sequences in total; about a tenth of them show up just once. The ten biggest clones cover about 20% of the sample.

Input material: PBMCs. The clonotype comes from a woman in her thirties or forties with HTLV-1-associated myelopathy (HAM/TSP). This chain joins TRBV5-1 to TRBJ1-1, and 8 junctional nucleotides match TRBD1. The CDR3 region has the sequence CASSIPGTGDTEAFF. The nucleotides are TGCGCCAGCAGCATTCCCGGGACAGGCGACACTGAAGCTTTCTTT. Joined to the reference TRBV5-1 and TRBJ1-1 proteins, this CDR3 gives the full variable domain: KAGVTQTPRYLIKTRGQQVTLSCSPISGHRSVSWYQQTPGQGLQFLFEYFSETQRNKGNFPGRFSGRQFSNSRSEMNVSTLELGDSALYLCASSIPGTGDTEAFFGQGTRLTVV.